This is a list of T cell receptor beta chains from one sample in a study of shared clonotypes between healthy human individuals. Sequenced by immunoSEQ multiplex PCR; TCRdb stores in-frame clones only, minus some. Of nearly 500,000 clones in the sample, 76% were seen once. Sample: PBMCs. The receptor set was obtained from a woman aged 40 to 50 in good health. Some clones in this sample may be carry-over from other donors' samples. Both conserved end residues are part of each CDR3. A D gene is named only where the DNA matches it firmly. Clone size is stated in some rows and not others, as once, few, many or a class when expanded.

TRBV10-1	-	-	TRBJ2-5	TGCGCCAGCAGTGCCAGGGAGGCGGCCCAGTACTTC	CASSAREAAQYF
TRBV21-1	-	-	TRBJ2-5	TGTGCCAGCAGCAGTGGTTTCCAGGGGATGTTTTTGGAGACCCAGTACTTC	CASSSGFQGMFLETQYF
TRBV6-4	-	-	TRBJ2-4	TGTGCCAGCAGTGACTCTTCATTTAGAGACTTC	CASSDSSFRDF
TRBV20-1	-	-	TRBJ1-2	TGCAGTGCTGGCCAGTATGGCTACACCTTC	CSAGQYGYTF
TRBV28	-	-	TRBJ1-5	TGTGCCAGCAGTTTAGCAGTTATCGGTACCCAGCATTTT	CASSLAVIGTQHF
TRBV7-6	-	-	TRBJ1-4	TGTGCCAGCAGCTTCGTCGGGGGAGGTGAAAAGCTGTTTTTT	CASSFVGGGEKLFF
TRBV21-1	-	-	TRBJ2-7	TGTGCCAGCAGCAAAGAACGAAGGAGCCCCTACGAGCAGTACTTC	CASSKERRSPYEQYF
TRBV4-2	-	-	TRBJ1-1	TGTGCCAGCAGCCAGGATTCGGACAGCCGGCTCACTGAAGCTTTCTTT	CASSQDSDSRLTEAFF
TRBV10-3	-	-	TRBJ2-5	TGTGCCATCAGTGACGGAGCGGGAGAGACCCAGTACTTC	CAISDGAGETQYF
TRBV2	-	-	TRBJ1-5	TGTGCCAGCAGTGTGGGGGGGCCCCAGCATTTT	CASSVGGPQHF
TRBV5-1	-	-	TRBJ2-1	TGCGCCAGCAGCTCGGGACCCGGAGGGGATGAGCAGTTCTTC	CASSSGPGGDEQFF
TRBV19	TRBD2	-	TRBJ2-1	TGTGCCAGTAGGGCAATCGAGGCTAGCGGAGCCTACAATGAGCAGTTCTTC	CASRAIEASGAYNEQFF
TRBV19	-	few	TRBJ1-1	TGTGCCAGTAGTATAGGATCGGCAGGGTGGACGGACACTGAAGCTTTCTTT	CASSIGSAGWTDTEAFF
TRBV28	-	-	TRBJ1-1	TGTGCCAGCCGACTCAAGAGCACTGAAGCTTTCTTT	CASRLKSTEAFF
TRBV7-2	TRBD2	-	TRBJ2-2	TGTGCCAGCAGCTTAGTAGCGGGAGGTGACACCGGGGAGCTGTTTTTT	CASSLVAGGDTGELFF
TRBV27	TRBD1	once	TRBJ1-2	TGTGCCAGCAGTTTATACACCGGGACAGGGATATATGGCTACACCTTC	CASSLYTGTGIYGYTF
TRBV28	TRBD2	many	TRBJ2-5	TGTGCCAGCAGTCGACTAGCGGGAGTGGAGACCCAGTACTTC	CASSRLAGVETQYF
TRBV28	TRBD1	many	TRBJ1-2	TGTGCCAGCAGTTCCCGGGACAGTCATCGCGGCTACACCTTC	CASSSRDSHRGYTF
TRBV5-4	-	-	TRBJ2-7	TGTGCCAGCAGCTTGAATGTGGACTCCTACGAGCAGTACTTC	CASSLNVDSYEQYF
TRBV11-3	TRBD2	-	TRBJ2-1	TGTGCCAGCAGCCTGACTAGCGGGACATACAATGAGCAGTTCTTC	CASSLTSGTYNEQFF
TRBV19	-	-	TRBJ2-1	TGTGCCAGTAGTAAGGGGGATAGGGGACCCTACAATGAGCAGTTCTTC	CASSKGDRGPYNEQFF
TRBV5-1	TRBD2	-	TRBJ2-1	TGCGCCAGCAGCTTGGGCCCAGTAGCGGGGGGAGCCTACAATGAGCAGTTCTTC	CASSLGPVAGGAYNEQFF
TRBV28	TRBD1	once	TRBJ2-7	TGTGCCAGCAGTTTTAAACAGGGGGCGGAGGAGCAGTACTTC	CASSFKQGAEEQYF
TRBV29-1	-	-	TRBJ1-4	TGCAGCGTCCCCACGTGTTTAACCAGGGCGGGTGAAAAACTGTTTTTT	CSVPTCLTRAGEKLFF
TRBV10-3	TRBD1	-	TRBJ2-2	TGTGCCACCATTGGGCCAAGACAGGGACCCTCAAACACCGGGGAGCTGTTTTTT	CATIGPRQGPSNTGELFF
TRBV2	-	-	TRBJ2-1	TGTGCCAGCACAGCAGGGGGACTGGCATACAATGAGCAGTTCTTC	CASTAGGLAYNEQFF
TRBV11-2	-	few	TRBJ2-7	TGTGCCAGCAGCGGGGTGCGGGTCCCTTCCTACGAGCAGTACTTC	CASSGVRVPSYEQYF
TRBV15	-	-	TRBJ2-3	TGTGCCACCAGCAGCTCAGATACGCAGTATTTT	CATSSSDTQYF
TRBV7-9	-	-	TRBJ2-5	TGTGCCAGTGGGGGCCGGGTCCAAGAGACCCAGTACTTC	CASGGRVQETQYF
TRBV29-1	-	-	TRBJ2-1	TGCAGCGTTGCCGGGGGTGAAAGATATGAGCAGTTCTTC	CSVAGGERYEQFF
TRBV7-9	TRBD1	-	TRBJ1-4	TGTGCCAGCAGCCGGACAGGGGGAAGTGAAAAACTGTTTTTT	CASSRTGGSEKLFF
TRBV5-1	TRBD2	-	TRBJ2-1	TGCGCCAGCAGCGAGACTAGCGGGAGGGCCTGGGATGAGCAGTTCTTC	CASSETSGRAWDEQFF
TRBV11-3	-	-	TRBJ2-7	TGTGCCAGCAGCTTAGGAGGGGTTAGCGAGCAGTACTTC	CASSLGGVSEQYF
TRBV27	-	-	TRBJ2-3	TGTGCCAGCAGTTTTCAGGTCGGGGGAGATACGCAGTATTTT	CASSFQVGGDTQYF
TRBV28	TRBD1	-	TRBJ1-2	TGTGCCAGCAAGCCAAGACAGGGCTCCTCCGATTTGTTCTATGGCTACACCTTC	CASKPRQGSSDLFYGYTF
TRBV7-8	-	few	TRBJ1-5	TGTGCCAGCAGCTTAACCTACAGGGATGATGGGAATCAGCCCCAGCATTTT	CASSLTYRDDGNQPQHF
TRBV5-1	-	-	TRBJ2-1	TGCGCCAGCAGCTTGGCCCTCAACAATGAGCAGTTCTTC	CASSLALNNEQFF
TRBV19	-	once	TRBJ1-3	TGTGCCAGTAGTATCGACAGCTTCTCTGGAAACACCATATATTTT	CASSIDSFSGNTIYF
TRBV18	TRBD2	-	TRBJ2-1	TGTGCCAGCTCACCCGGGAGGGGTGAGCAGTTCTTC	CASSPGRGEQFF
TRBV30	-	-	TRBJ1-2	TGTGCCTGGAGTCGGGGGCGGTCGGGCTACACCTTC	CAWSRGRSGYTF
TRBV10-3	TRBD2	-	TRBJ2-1	TGTGCCATCAGTACTAGCGGGAGTTTCAATGAGCAGTTCTTC	CAISTSGSFNEQFF
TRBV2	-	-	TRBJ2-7	TGTGCCAGCAGTGAGAGGAGGCAGGGTTGGCAGTACTTC	CASSERRQGWQYF
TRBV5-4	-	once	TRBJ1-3	TGTGCCAGCAGCTTGGATGGGAACTCTGGAAACACCATATATTTT	CASSLDGNSGNTIYF
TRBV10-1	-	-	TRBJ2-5	TGCGCCAGCAGTGAGGGGTCGGGGGCGCGGGAGACCCAGTACTTC	CASSEGSGARETQYF
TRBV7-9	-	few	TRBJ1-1	TGTGCCAGCAGCTTAGTTCAACAGGTGGACACTGAAGCTTTCTTT	CASSLVQQVDTEAFF
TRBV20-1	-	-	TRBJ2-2	TGCAGTGCTTCCCAAGGCGGGGAGCTGTTTTTT	CSASQGGELFF
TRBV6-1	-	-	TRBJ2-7	TGTGCCAGCATAAGGAACGTCTACTACGAGCAGTACTTC	CASIRNVYYEQYF
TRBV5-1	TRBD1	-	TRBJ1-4	TGCGCCAGCAGCTTGGCTGGGACAGGGGAAGAAAAACTGTTTTTT	CASSLAGTGEEKLFF
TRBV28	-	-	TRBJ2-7	TGTGCCAGCAGTTTAGACCAGGGGAGGTACGAGCAGTACTTC	CASSLDQGRYEQYF
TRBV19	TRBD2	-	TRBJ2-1	TGTGCCAGTAGGGCGGGAGTTATCGATGAGCAGTTCTTC	CASRAGVIDEQFF
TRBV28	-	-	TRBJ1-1	TGTGCCAGCAGGACGATGAACACTGAAGCTTTCTTT	CASRTMNTEAFF
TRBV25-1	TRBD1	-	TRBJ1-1	TGTGCCAGCAGTAACCGGGACAGGGCCGGTATGTACACTGAAGCTTTCTTT	CASSNRDRAGMYTEAFF
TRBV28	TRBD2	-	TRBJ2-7	TGTGCCAGCAGTTTGACTAGCGGGGGCTACGAGCAGTACTTC	CASSLTSGGYEQYF
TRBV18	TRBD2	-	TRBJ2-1	TGTGCCAGCTCACGACAAGCGGGAGGGCCGGAGGATGAGCAGTTCTTC	CASSRQAGGPEDEQFF
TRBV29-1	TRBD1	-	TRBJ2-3	TGCAGCGTTGGGGACAGTTCAGATACGCAGTATTTT	CSVGDSSDTQYF